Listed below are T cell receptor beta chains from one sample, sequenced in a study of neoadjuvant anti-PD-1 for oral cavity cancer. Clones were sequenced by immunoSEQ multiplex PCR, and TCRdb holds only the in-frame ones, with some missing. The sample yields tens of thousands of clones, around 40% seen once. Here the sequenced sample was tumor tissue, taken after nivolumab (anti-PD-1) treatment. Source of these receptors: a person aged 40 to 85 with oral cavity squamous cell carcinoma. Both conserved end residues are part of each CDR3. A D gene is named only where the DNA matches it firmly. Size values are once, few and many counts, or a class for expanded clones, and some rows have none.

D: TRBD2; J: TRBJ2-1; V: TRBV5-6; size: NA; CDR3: CASSLALSGRAYNEQFF; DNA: TGTGCCAGCAGCTTGGCTCTTAGCGGGAGGGCCTACAATGAGCAGTTCTTC
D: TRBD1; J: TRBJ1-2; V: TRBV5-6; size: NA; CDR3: CASSPAGQGPSGYTF; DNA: TGTGCCAGCAGCCCGGCGGGACAGGGTCCAAGTGGCTACACCTTC
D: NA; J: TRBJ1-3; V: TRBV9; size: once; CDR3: CASSVDLGRGPGNTIYF; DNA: TGTGCCAGCAGCGTAGATCTTGGGCGGGGGCCTGGAAACACCATATATTTT
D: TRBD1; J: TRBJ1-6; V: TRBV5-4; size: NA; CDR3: CASSLDRDRGNSPLHF; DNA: TGTGCCAGCAGCCTAGACCGGGACAGGGGTAATTCACCCCTCCACTTT
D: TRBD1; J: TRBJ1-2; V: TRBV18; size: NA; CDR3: CASSPPGGYGYTF; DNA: TGTGCCAGCTCACCCCCAGGGGGCTATGGCTACACCTTC
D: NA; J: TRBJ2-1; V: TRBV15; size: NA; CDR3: CATSREGDTYNEQFF; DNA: TGTGCCACCAGCAGAGAGGGGGATACCTACAATGAGCAGTTCTTC
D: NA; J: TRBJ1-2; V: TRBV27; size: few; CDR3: CASSLSLGVGGYTF; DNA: TGTGCCAGCAGTTTATCGCTTGGTGTGGGTGGCTACACCTTC
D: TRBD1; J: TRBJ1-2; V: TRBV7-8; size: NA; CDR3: CASSLRAGGDNGYTF; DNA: TGTGCCAGCAGCTTAAGGGCAGGGGGGGACAATGGCTACACCTTC
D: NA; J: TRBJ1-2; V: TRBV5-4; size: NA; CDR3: CASSSDSPEGKGYTF; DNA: TGTGCCAGCAGCTCGGACAGCCCGGAGGGGAAGGGCTACACCTTC
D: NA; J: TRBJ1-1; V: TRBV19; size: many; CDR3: CASSPRVMNTEAFF; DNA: TGTGCCAGTAGTCCCAGGGTAATGAACACTGAAGCTTTCTTT
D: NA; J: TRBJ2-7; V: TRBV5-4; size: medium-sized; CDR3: CASSRGREQYF; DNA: TGTGCCAGCAGCCGGGGGAGGGAGCAGTACTTC
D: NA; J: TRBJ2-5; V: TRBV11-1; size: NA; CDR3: CASGNPGETQYF; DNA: TGTGCCAGCGGCAACCCGGGAGAGACCCAGTACTTC
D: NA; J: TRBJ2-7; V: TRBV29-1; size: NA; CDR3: CSVTGISDYEQYF; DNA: TGCAGCGTAACCGGGATTTCCGACTACGAGCAGTACTTC
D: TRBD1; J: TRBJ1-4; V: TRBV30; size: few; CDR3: CAGTMGTGGNEKLFF; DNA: TGTGCCGGCACGATGGGGACAGGGGGCAATGAAAAACTGTTTTTT
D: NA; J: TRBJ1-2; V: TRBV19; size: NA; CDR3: CAAGQINYGYTF; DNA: TGTGCCGCGGGGCAGATTAACTATGGCTACACCTTC
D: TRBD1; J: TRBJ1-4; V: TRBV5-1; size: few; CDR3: CASSLQQGSNEKLFF; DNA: TGCGCCAGCAGCCTTCAACAGGGGTCTAATGAAAAACTGTTTTTT
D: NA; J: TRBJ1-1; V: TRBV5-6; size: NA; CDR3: CASTSPGGTEAFF; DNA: TGTGCCAGCACCTCGCCTGGGGGCACTGAAGCTTTCTTT
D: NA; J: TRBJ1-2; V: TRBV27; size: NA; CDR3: CASSRHPNYGYTF; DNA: TGTGCCAGCAGCCGACACCCTAACTATGGCTACACCTTC